Shown below are 25 T cell receptor beta chains from a single sample sequenced in a study of T cell clonality in common variable immunodeficiency. Assay: immunoSEQ multiplex PCR; the TCRdb copy retains only in-frame clones and omits some. The sample includes tens of thousands of clones, none of them occurring once. Sample: peripheral blood mononuclear cells. Source of these receptors: a person between 18 and 75 years old in good health.

This clone has ten or more counts. The read is 3 residues too short to cover the CDR3 end, so that end is filled in from the germline J gene. This chain joins TRBV30 and TRBJ2-7, with 8 bases that match TRBD2. CDR1 is GTSNPN, CDR2 SVGIG, per germline (reference sequence). V shed 6 bases, J shed 6 bases, and the junction held 10 bases outside the gene matches. The CDR3 extends over 13 amino acids. CDR3: CACRGDSGTEQYF. The sequenced CDR3 bases are TGTGCCTGCCGGGGAGATAGCGGGACCGAG.

This clone was detected ten times or more. The read comes to an end 3 residues before the CDR3 does, leaving the germline J gene to fill in the end. This chain uses TRBV5-1 with TRBJ2-7; TRBD2 matches 8 bases. This CDR3 region has 16 residues. The V gene's germline CDR1 is SGHRS and CDR2 YFSETQ. With V trimmed by 1 base and J by 0 bases, 6 bases remained unmatched. CDR3 DNA, as far as it was read: TGCGCCAGCAGCTTGCGGGGGGGCACGAGCTCCTACGAG. Translated, it gives CASSLRGGTSSYE. From start to end, the CDR3 is CASSLRGGTSSYEQYF.

Only a few counts were recorded for this clone. The CDR3 extends 3 residues past the end of the read, so its final part is completed from the germline J gene. The chain employs TRBV6-2 or TRBV6-3 and TRBJ2-3; the D gene is possibly TRBD1 (6 bases). The CDR3 is made up of 13 amino acids. Germline V CDR1 and CDR2: MNHEY, SVGEGT. CDR3 DNA, as far as it was read: TGTGCCAGCAGGAACAGGGAAAATCAGCCG. Protein sequence: CASRNRENQP. From start to end, the CDR3 is CASRNRENQPQYF.

This clone was counted ten times or more. Incomplete CDR3 DNA: TGTGCCAGCAGTTACAGGCCAGGGAAGGATGAG. Amino acids: CASSYRPGKDE. The CDR3 as a whole reads CASSYRPGKDEQFF. V gene TRBV6-2 or TRBV6-3 combines with J gene TRBJ2-1; perhaps TRBD1 as D (5 bases). The missing CDR3 end, 3 residues past where the read stops, is filled in from the germline J gene. The germline V gene has CDR1 MNHEY and CDR2 SVGEGT. The CDR3 spans 14 residues. V was trimmed by 2 bases and J by 8 bases, leaving 13 bases between them.

In its sample, this clone was seen many times. The CDR3 is cut off 3 residues early in the read; its end comes from the germline J gene. The chain couples TRBV20-1 to TRBJ1-2; D is perhaps TRBD1 (6 bases). The germline V gene encodes CDR1 DFQATT and CDR2 SNEGSKA (reference sequence). This CDR3 has 12 amino acids. CDR3 sequence reads: CSASLGARGYTF. CDR3 bases read: TGCAGTGCTAGTCTGGGGGCGCGAGGC.

This clone was counted many times. Partial CDR3 DNA: TGCAGCGTAGCAAGCTCAGGAAGGGAAAAA. Translation: CSVASSGREK. The whole CDR3 protein is CSVASSGREKLFF. The gene calls are TRBV29-1 and TRBJ1-4; no clear D gene. Read sequence stops 3 residues before the CDR3 end, and the germline J gene provides the missing end. From germline, CDR1 is SQVTM and CDR2 ANQGSEA. The CDR3 totals 13 residues. V gave up 6 bases and J gave up 8 bases, with 16 bases separating them.

A remark on this clone: The CDR3 end lies 3 residues beyond the end of the read and is filled in from the germline J gene. The J gene is TRBJ1-2, the V gene TRBV7-9; no firm D call. Germline V gives CDR1 SEHNR, CDR2 FQNEAQ (reference sequence). CDR3 length: 15 residues. The CDR3 is CASSLGSGRALDYTF. CDR3 bases read: TGTGCCAGCAGCTTAGGAAGCGGGAGAGCCTTGGAC.

This clone was picked up many times. Read coverage stops 3 residues before the CDR3 terminus; the germline J gene supplies the remainder. The chain couples TRBV6-2 or TRBV6-3 to TRBJ2-7, with a weak D call TRBD1 (6 bases). The CDR3 covers 15 residues. Trimming stripped 0 bases from V and 4 bases from J, with 13 bases between. Germline CDR1 is MNHEY and CDR2 is SVGEGT. CDR3 region: CASSYSGQGKYEQYF. The part of the CDR3 DNA that was read is TGTGCCAGCAGTTACTCGGGGCAGGGGAAGTACGAG.

There are many counts of this clone. The CDR3 goes on 3 residues after the read ends, and that part is filled in from the germline J gene. The chain links TRBV4-2 to TRBJ2-2, with a tentative D call TRBD1 (6 bases). The CDR3 spans 15 residues. Trimming stripped 1 base from V and 3 bases from J, with 9 bases between. Germline V gene sequence: CDR1 LGHNA, CDR2 YNFKEQ. This CDR3 reads CASSQGGGDTGELFF. CDR3 bases read: TGTGCCAGCAGCCAAGGAGGGGGTGACACCGGGGAG.

This clone was detected ten times or more. The read ends 3 residues early relative to the CDR3; the germline J gene fills the gap. V is TRBV12-3 or TRBV12-4 and J is TRBJ1-5; 8 bases are shared with TRBD1. Unmatched junction bases numbered 11, after V lost 8 bases and J lost 2 bases. This CDR3 region has 16 residues. The part of the CDR3 DNA that was read is TGTGCCAGCCTAGGACGACAGGGACAGGGCAATCAGCCC. Protein product: CASLGRQGQGNQP. The complete CDR3 protein is CASLGRQGQGNQPQHF.

This clone was seen ten or more times. The missing CDR3 end, 3 residues past where the read stops, is filled in from the germline J gene. The V call is TRBV20-1, the J call TRBJ2-1; 13 bases line up with TRBD2. Germline lookup yields CDR1 DFQATT and CDR2 SNEGSKA (reference sequence). The CDR3 is 17 residues long. Trimming took 6 bases from V and 0 from J; bases not matched to a gene: 8. This CDR3 reads CSATTSGRRSSYNEQFF. CDR3 DNA, as far as it was read: TGCAGTGCAACGACTAGCGGGAGGAGAAGCTCCTACAATGAG.

This clone has a handful of counts. The read is 3 residues too short to cover the CDR3 end, so that end is filled in from the germline J gene. The chain uses TRBV29-1 and TRBJ2-3; 7 bases fit TRBD2. Germline V gene lookup returns CDR1 SQVTM and CDR2 ANQGSEA. The length of the CDR3 is 13 residues. CDR3 DNA, as far as it was read: TGCAGCGTTGAAACGGTGGCGGGGGAGCCG. Encoded protein: CSVETVAGEP. The whole CDR3 region reads CSVETVAGEPQYF.

This clone was seen ten or more times. The CDR3 end falls 3 residues outside the read, so it is completed with the germline J gene. The V and J genes are TRBV7-2 and TRBJ1-4; TRBD1 matches 11 bases. Trimming took 5 bases from V and 7 from J; bases not matched to a gene: 3. CDR3 length equals 14 residues. Germline CDR1 SGHTA, CDR2 FQGNSA. The CDR3 protein is CASSEDRGPEKLFF. Incomplete CDR3 DNA: TGTGCCAGCAGCGAGGACAGGGGGCCTGAAAAA.

To note about this clone: The read falls 3 residues short of the CDR3 end, and the missing part is taken from the germline J gene. The V gene is TRBV19, the J gene TRBJ1-1; D perhaps matches TRBD1 (6 bases). The CDR3 totals 14 residues. Germline CDR1 and CDR2: LNHDA and SQIVND (reference sequence). Trimming shortened V by 6 bases and J by 1 base, and 12 bases separated the two germline ends. The covered CDR3 bases are TGTGCCAGTAGGAGGACAGCAGAGAACACTGAA. Protein: CASRRTAENTE. The whole CDR3 sequence reads CASRRTAENTEAFF. Together with reference TRBV19 and TRBJ1-1, the CDR3 gives the full variable domain: DGGITQSPKYLFRKEGQNVTLSCEQNLNHDAMYWYRQDPGQGLRLIYYSQIVNDFQKGDIAEGYSVSREKKESFPLTVTSAQKNPTAFYLCASRRTAENTEAFFGQGTRLTVV.

The table lists this clone with many counts. The read terminates 3 residues before the CDR3 end, so the remaining end is supplied by the germline J gene. The chain joins TRBV19 to TRBJ1-5; tentatively, D is TRBD1 (6 bases). This CDR3 is 13 amino acids long. The germline V gene has CDR1 LNHDA and CDR2 SQIVND (reference sequence). The CDR3 region is CASRGQGNEPQHF. CDR3 bases read: TGTGCCAGTAGAGGGCAGGGGAATGAACCC.

In this sample, this clone turned up many times. The read ends 3 residues shy of where the CDR3 ends; the end is completed using the germline J gene. The chain recombines TRBV2 with TRBJ2-2; 8 nucleotides line up with TRBD1. CDR1 and CDR2 from the germline V gene are SNHLY and FYNNEI. CDR3 size: 17 residues. J was trimmed by 4 bases and V by 7 bases; bases with no gene match: 14. The covered CDR3 bases are TGTGCCAGCAATCAGGGCCCAGGGGGCCTTGGCACCGGGGAG. Translating it yields CASNQGPGGLGTGE. From start to end, the CDR3 is CASNQGPGGLGTGELFF. The full variable domain, rest sourced from reference TRBV2 and TRBJ2-2, is EPEVTQTPSHQVTQMGQEVILRCVPISNHLYFYWYRQILGQKVEFLVSFYNNEISEKSEIFDDQFSVERPDGSNFTLKIRSTKLEDSAMYFCASNQGPGGLGTGELFFGEGSRLTVL.

In this sample, this clone turned up a few times. Coverage ceases 3 residues before the CDR3 finishes, and the germline J gene fills in the end. The rearrangement links TRBV6-1 to TRBJ1-3; unclear D gene. Germline CDR1 MNHNS, CDR2 SASEGT. This CDR3 is built from 15 residues. The V gene lost 1 base and the J gene lost 0 bases, with 7 bases spanning the gap. Partial CDR3 DNA: TGTGCCAGCAGTGAAGTACTGCTCTCTGGAAACACC. Amino acids: CASSEVLLSGNT. In full, the CDR3 reads CASSEVLLSGNTIYF.

Ten or more counts support this clone. The CDR3 goes on 3 residues after the read ends, and that part is filled in from the germline J gene. The chain employs TRBV20-1 and TRBJ1-1; 11 nucleotides match TRBD1. The CDR3 contains 15 residues. CDR1 DFQATT and CDR2 SNEGSKA come from the germline V gene (reference sequence). The CDR3 sequence: CSARARTGGLREAFF. Partial CDR3 DNA: TGCAGTGCTAGAGCCCGGACAGGGGGCTTAAGAGAA.

At least ten counts were recorded for this clone. The CDR3 end is not reached by the read, which stops 3 residues before it; the germline J gene fills it in. The chain links TRBV5-1 to TRBJ2-5; 7 positions agree with TRBD1. The length of the CDR3 is 15 residues. The germline gives CDR1 SGHRS, CDR2 YFSETQ. The V and J ends lost 0 bases and 0 bases, in that order; junction bases with no gene match: 2. CDR3 DNA (partial): TGCGCCAGCAGCTTGGACGGGACAGACCAAGAGACC. This translates into CASSLDGTDQET. Given in full, the CDR3 is CASSLDGTDQETQYF. The variable domain in full, completed from reference TRBV5-1 and TRBJ2-5, reads KAGVTQTPRYLIKTRGQQVTLSCSPISGHRSVSWYQQTPGQGLQFLFEYFSETQRNKGNFPGRFSGRQFSNSRSEMNVSTLELGDSALYLCASSLDGTDQETQYFGPGTRLLVL.

This clone was detected ten times or more. The sequence runs out 3 residues before the end of the CDR3; the remainder is reconstructed from the germline J gene. The V gene is TRBV20-1, the J gene TRBJ2-1; 7 bases are shared with TRBD2. V shed 0 bases and J 2 bases; nucleotides not matched to a gene: 4. Germline V gives CDR1 DFQATT, CDR2 SNEGSKA (reference sequence). The CDR3 spans 15 residues. The CDR3 bases that were read are TGCAGTGCTAGAGATGCTCGGGGGGCCTACAATGAG. Translated: CSARDARGAYNE. The whole CDR3 reads CSARDARGAYNEQFF.

This clone was picked up a small number of times. The read comes to an end 3 residues before the CDR3 does, leaving the germline J gene to fill in the end. V usage is TRBV13 and J usage is TRBJ2-2; 13 bases match TRBD2. The germline V gene encodes CDR1 PRHDT and CDR2 FYEKMQ (reference sequence). V trimming: 3 bases; J trimming: 4 bases; junction bases outside the gene matches: 11. This CDR3 has 19 amino acids. The sequenced part of the CDR3 DNA is TGTGCCAGCAGCTTCCGGACTAGCGGGGGCCTACGAGGCACCGGGGAG. It encodes CASSFRTSGGLRGTGE. The entire CDR3 reads CASSFRTSGGLRGTGELFF.

This clone was found many times. The read ends 3 residues before the CDR3 terminus; that terminus is restored from the germline J gene. The chain joins TRBV20-1 to TRBJ1-2; D gene unclear. CDR1 is DFQATT, CDR2 SNEGSKA, per germline (reference sequence). V dropped 6 bases and J dropped 6 bases, with 20 bases sitting between them. This CDR3 has 14 residues. The CDR3 bases that were read are TGCAGTGCACCTAGAGATGGAAACCTCGATGGC. It yields the protein CSAPRDGNLDG. The full CDR3 reads CSAPRDGNLDGYTF.

This clone was counted ten times or more. Read sequence stops 3 residues before the CDR3 end, and the germline J gene provides the missing end. The chain couples TRBV20-1 to TRBJ2-1; 7 nucleotides agree with TRBD1. Germline-derived CDR1 and CDR2 are DFQATT and SNEGSKA (reference sequence). This CDR3 spans 14 amino acids. Trimming took 1 base from V and 4 from J; bases not matched to a gene: 4. The covered CDR3 bases are TGCAGTGCTAGAGCCGACAGGGCTTACAATGAG. Translated: CSARADRAYNE. The entire CDR3 is CSARADRAYNEQFF.

This clone was counted a few times. Sequencing ends 3 residues short of the CDR3 end; the germline J gene provides the rest. The J gene is TRBJ1-2, the V gene TRBV19; D is perhaps TRBD1 (6 bases). Germline V lookup: CDR1 LNHDA, CDR2 SQIVND (reference sequence). The CDR3 consists of 14 residues. The part of the CDR3 DNA that was read is TGTGCCAGTAGTCGGGACATAAACTCCTACGAC. Translating gives CASSRDINSYD. The whole CDR3 region reads CASSRDINSYDYTF.

This clone has ten or more counts. Read sequence stops 3 residues before the CDR3 end, and the germline J gene provides the missing end. The rearrangement uses TRBV6-2 or TRBV6-3 and TRBJ2-2, with 11 bases that match TRBD2. CDR3 length: 15 residues. With 7 bases clipped from V and 6 bases from J, the junction kept 7 bases outside the gene matches. Germline CDR1 and CDR2: MNHEY and SVGEGT. The CDR3 bases that were read are TGTGCCAGCACTTATAGCGGGGGGGTCGCCGGGGAG. Amino acids: CASTYSGGVAGE. From start to end, the CDR3 is CASTYSGGVAGELFF.